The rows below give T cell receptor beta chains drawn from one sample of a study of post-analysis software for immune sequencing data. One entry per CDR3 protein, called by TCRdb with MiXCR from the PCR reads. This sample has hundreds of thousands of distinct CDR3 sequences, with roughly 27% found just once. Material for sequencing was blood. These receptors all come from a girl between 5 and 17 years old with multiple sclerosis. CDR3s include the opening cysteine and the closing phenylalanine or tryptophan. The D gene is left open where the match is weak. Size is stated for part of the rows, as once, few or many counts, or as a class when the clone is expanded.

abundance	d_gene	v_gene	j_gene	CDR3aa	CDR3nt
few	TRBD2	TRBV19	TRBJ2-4	CASTKTGGPQNIQYF	TGTGCCAGTACCAAAACGGGGGGGCCTCAAAACATTCAGTACTTC
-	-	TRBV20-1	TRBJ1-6	CSARVALGGLDSPLHF	TGCAGTGCTAGGGTGGCCCTTGGGGGTTTAGATTCACCCCTCCACTTT
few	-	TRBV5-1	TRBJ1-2	CASSLAQSSGYTF	TGCGCCAGCAGCTTGGCACAGTCTAGTGGCTACACCTTC
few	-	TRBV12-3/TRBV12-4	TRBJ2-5	CASSISGQETQYF	TGTGCCAGCAGTATTAGCGGCCAAGAGACCCAGTACTTC
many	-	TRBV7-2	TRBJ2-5	CASSLGRGMVQETQYF	TGTGCCAGCAGCTTAGGGAGGGGTATGGTACAAGAGACCCAGTACTTC
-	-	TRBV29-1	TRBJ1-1	CSVERGNTEAFF	TGCAGCGTTGAACGGGGGAACACTGAAGCTTTCTTT
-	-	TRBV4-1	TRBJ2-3	CTSSPGPASGSQYF	TGCACCAGCAGTCCGGGGCCGGCCTCAGGATCGCAGTATTTT
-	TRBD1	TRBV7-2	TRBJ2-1	CASSYAGTGGCGEQFF	TGTGCCAGCAGCTACGCCGGGACAGGGGGCTGCGGGGAGCAGTTCTTC
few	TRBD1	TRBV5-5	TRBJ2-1	CASSPGAGTGNNEQFF	TGTGCCAGCAGCCCGGGGGCCGGGACAGGGAACAATGAGCAGTTCTTC
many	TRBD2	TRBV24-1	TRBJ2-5	CATSDLPGLAGVRETQYF	TGTGCCACCAGTGATTTACCCGGACTAGCGGGAGTTCGAGAGACCCAGTACTTC
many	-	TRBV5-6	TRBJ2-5	CASSLLTREETQYF	TGTGCCAGCAGCCTACTAACTAGGGAAGAGACCCAGTACTTC
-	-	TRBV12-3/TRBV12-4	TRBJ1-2	CASTRVHFGYTF	TGTGCCAGCACGAGGGTCCACTTTGGCTACACCTTC
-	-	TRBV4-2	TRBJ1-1	CASSQGDTEAFF	TGTGCCAGCAGCCAAGGGGATACTGAAGCTTTCTTT
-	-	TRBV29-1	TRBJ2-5	CSVARGGALNNEQYF	TGCAGCGTGGCACGAGGGGGGGCCCTCAACAATGAGCAGTACTTC
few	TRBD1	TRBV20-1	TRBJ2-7	CSAHGQGVNGEQYF	TGCAGTGCCCATGGACAGGGGGTAAATGGCGAGCAGTACTTC
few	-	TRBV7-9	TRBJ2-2	CASSENPGELFF	TGTGCCAGCAGCGAAAACCCCGGGGAGCTGTTTTTT
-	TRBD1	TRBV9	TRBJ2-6	CASSNTGTGVSGANVLTF	TGTGCCAGCAGTAACACCGGGACAGGGGTCTCTGGGGCCAACGTCCTGACTTTC
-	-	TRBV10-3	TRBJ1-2	CAISESKAFYGYTF	TGTGCCATCAGTGAGTCGAAGGCATTCTATGGCTACACCTTC
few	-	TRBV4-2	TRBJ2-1	CASSPVAGDRGFF	TGTGCCAGCAGCCCTGTAGCTGGGGACCGGGGGTTCTTC
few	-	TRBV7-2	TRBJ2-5	CASSPWQETQYF	TGTGCCAGCAGCCCTTGGCAAGAGACCCAGTACTTC
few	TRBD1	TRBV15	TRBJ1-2	CATSRDLQGEIYGYTF	TGTGCCACCAGCAGAGATTTGCAGGGGGAGATCTATGGCTACACCTTC
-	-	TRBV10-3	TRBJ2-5	CAVQGLVEAQYF	TGTGCCGTTCAGGGGTTAGTCGAGGCCCAGTACTTC
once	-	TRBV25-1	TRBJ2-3	CASSDSDGTDTQYF	TGTGCCAGCAGTGATTCTGACGGCACAGATACGCAGTATTTT
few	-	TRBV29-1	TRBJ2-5	CSLLGNRETQYF	TGCAGCCTTCTAGGGAATAGGGAGACCCAGTACTTC
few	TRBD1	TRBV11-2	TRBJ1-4	CASSLFPGGHEKLFF	TGTGCCAGCAGCTTATTCCCAGGGGGCCATGAAAAACTGTTTTTT
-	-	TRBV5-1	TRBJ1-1	CASSSGGVMNTEAFF	TGCGCCAGCTCCTCCGGGGGAGTCATGAACACTGAAGCTTTCTTT
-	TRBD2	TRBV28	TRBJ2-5	CASGTSGHRVQETQYF	TGTGCCAGTGGGACTAGCGGGCATAGGGTCCAAGAGACCCAGTACTTC
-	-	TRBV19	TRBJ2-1	CATRGGLSSYNEQFF	TGTGCCACAAGGGGCGGCCTAAGCTCCTACAATGAGCAGTTCTTC
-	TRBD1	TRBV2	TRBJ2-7	CASSFNRGQEQYF	TGTGCCAGCAGTTTCAATAGGGGGCAAGAGCAGTACTTC
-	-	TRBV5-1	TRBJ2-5	CASSLVGQVETQYF	TGCGCCAGCAGCTTGGTAGGGCAGGTTGAGACCCAGTACTTC
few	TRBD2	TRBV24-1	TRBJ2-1	CATSIGGGRSYNEQFF	TGTGCCACCAGTATCGGCGGGGGAAGATCCTACAATGAGCAGTTCTTC
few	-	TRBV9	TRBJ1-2	CASSVKASSIYGYTF	TGTGCCAGCAGCGTAAAAGCATCCTCAATCTATGGCTACACCTTC
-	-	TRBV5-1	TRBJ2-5	CASSFSGEYQETQYF	TGCGCCAGCAGCTTTTCGGGAGAGTACCAAGAGACCCAGTACTTC
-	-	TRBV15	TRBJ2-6	CATSTTAGANVLTF	TGTGCCACCAGCACGACAGCAGGGGCCAACGTCCTGACTTTC
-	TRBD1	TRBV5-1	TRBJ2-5	CASSPGQVSRETQYF	TGCGCCAGCAGCCCCGGACAGGTCTCAAGGGAGACCCAGTACTTC